A single sample gave rise to the 15 T cell receptor beta chains below, sequenced in a study of blood T cell repertoires in COVID-19. The data were produced by immunoSEQ multiplex PCR, yet TCRdb's version contains in-frame clones alone and is incomplete. The sample lists 250,000 to 350,000 clones, about nine tenths occurring once. Specimen: PBMCs or T cells enriched from blood (not recorded which). The origin of the receptors is a woman between 18 and 29 years old who had recovered from COVID-19.

V gene TRBV7-9 combines with J gene TRBJ2-7; 7 nucleotides line up with TRBD2. This CDR3 is built from 14 residues. Germline CDR1 reads SEHNR; CDR2 reads FQNEAQ (reference sequence). J gave up 5 bases and V 3 bases, and 7 bases lay outside the gene matches. The CDR3: CASSFGGELDEQYF. CDR3 bases: TGTGCCAGCAGCTTTGGGGGGGAGCTGGACGAGCAGTACTTC. Filled out from reference TRBV7-9 and TRBJ2-7, the complete variable domain reads DTGVSQNPRHKITKRGQNVTFRCDPISEHNRLYWYRQTLGQGPEFLTYFQNEAQLEKSRLLSDRFSAERPKGSFSTLEIQRTEQGDSAMYLCASSFGGELDEQYFGPGTRLTVT.

The J gene is TRBJ1-4, the V gene TRBV2; tentative D call: TRBD1 (5 bases). This CDR3 has 17 amino acids. V was clipped by 6 bases and J by 3 bases, with 20 bases between them. Germline V gives CDR1 SNHLY, CDR2 FYNNEI. In nucleotides, the CDR3 is TGTGCCAGCAGGGGACTTCTGGCGATGGGTTCTAATGAAAAACTGTTTTTT. It encodes CASRGLLAMGSNEKLFF.

J is TRBJ1-4 and V is TRBV18; D remains ambiguous. Per the germline V gene, CDR1 is KGHSH and CDR2 is LQKENI. V gave up 6 bases and J gave up 11 bases, with 13 bases separating them. This CDR3 has 12 residues. The CDR3 DNA reads TGTGCCAGCTCCCCAGGCGGTGGGAAACTGTTTTTT. Its translation: CASSPGGGKLFF.

This clone was seen only a few times. The V call is TRBV6-4, the J call TRBJ2-3; TRBD2 is a possible D gene (6 bases). Trimming removed 0 bases from V and 0 bases from J, with 10 bases in between. This CDR3 is built from 16 residues. The germline V gene encodes CDR1 MRHNA and CDR2 SNTAGT. CDR3 nucleotide sequence: TGTGCCAGCAGTGACTCGGACGGGAGAAGCACAGATACGCAGTATTTT. The encoded protein is CASSDSDGRSTDTQYF.

The chain recombines TRBV7-2 with TRBJ1-1; tentatively, D is TRBD1 (6 bases). Per the germline V gene, CDR1 is SGHTA and CDR2 is FQGNSA. V was trimmed by 3 bases and J by 5 bases, leaving 10 bases between them. This CDR3 region has 13 residues. In DNA form, the CDR3 reads TGTGCCAGCAGCTTTGCAGGGGATACTGAAGCTTTCTTT. This gives the protein CASSFAGDTEAFF.

This chain connects TRBV6-2 or TRBV6-3 to TRBJ2-4, with 7 bases matching TRBD2. This CDR3 contains 18 residues. Germline CDR1 and CDR2: MNHEY and SVGEGT. V shed 0 bases, J shed 1 base, and the junction held 9 bases outside the gene matches. The chain's CDR3 is CASSYSTSDGFAKNIQYF. CDR3 nucleotide sequence: TGTGCCAGCAGTTACTCTACTAGCGACGGCTTCGCCAAAAACATTCAGTACTTC.

The rearrangement uses TRBV28 and TRBJ1-2; 8 bases are a match to TRBD1. The CDR3 spans 19 residues. Germline V CDR1 and CDR2: MDHEN, SYDVKM. After removal of 8 bases from V and 8 bases from J, the junction contained 28 bases not matched to a gene. CDR3 in DNA: TGTGCCAGCCACCCCGCCCAAACGCCCTCTGTAGCAGGGGGCAACGGCTACACCTTC. It yields the protein CASHPAQTPSVAGGNGYTF.

The gene calls are TRBV3-1 (or the pseudogene TRBV3-2) and TRBJ1-1; D gene ambiguous. Trimming shortened V by 3 bases and J by 1 base, and 6 bases separated the two germline ends. The CDR3 is 13 residues long. CDR1 and CDR2 (germline): LGHDT, YNNKEL (reference sequence). The CDR3: CASSHRRNTEAFF. DNA of the CDR3: TGTGCCAGCAGCCACCGGAGGAACACTGAAGCTTTCTTT.

The chain combines TRBV5-6 with TRBJ1-2; a weak D match, TRBD1 (5 bases). The CDR3 consists of 14 residues. The V end lost 3 bases, the J end lost 3 bases, and 12 bases lay between the germline ends. Germline V CDR1 and CDR2: SGHDT, YYEEEE. The CDR3 DNA is TGTGCCAGCAGCTCAGGACAAAAGGACTATGGCTACACCTTC. This sequence encodes CASSSGQKDYGYTF.

The V and J genes are TRBV6-2 or TRBV6-3 and TRBJ2-3; 11 positions match TRBD2. CDR1 is MNHEY, CDR2 SVGEGT, per germline. The trim removed 0 bases at V and 2 bases at J, leaving 4 bases unmatched. The CDR3 extends over 17 amino acids. This CDR3 reads CASSYSTSGEYTDTQYF. Here the CDR3 DNA reads TGTGCCAGCAGTTACTCGACTAGCGGGGAGTACACAGATACGCAGTATTTT.

The gene calls are TRBV7-8 and TRBJ1-2; D is uncertain. With 1 base removed from V and 1 base from J, the gap between germline ends came to 10 bases. The CDR3 contains 15 residues. In germline, CDR1 is SGHVS, CDR2 FQNEAQ. The DNA of the CDR3 is TGTGCCAGCAGCTTAGAGAGGGTAGTTAACTATGGCTACACCTTC. Its translation: CASSLERVVNYGYTF.

The V call is TRBV19, the J call TRBJ1-1, with D tentatively TRBD1 (6 bases). The V gene's germline CDR1 is LNHDA and CDR2 SQIVND (reference sequence). Trimming pared 5 bases from V and 5 bases from J, leaving 12 bases between. The CDR3 has 13 amino acids. CDR3 loop: CASSWTQGTEAFF. CDR3 DNA sequence: TGTGCCAGTAGTTGGACACAGGGTACTGAAGCTTTCTTT.

This chain joins TRBV19 and TRBJ1-5; 7 bases are shared with TRBD1. J was trimmed by 5 bases and V by 6 bases; bases with no gene match: 13. This CDR3 spans 16 amino acids. CDR1 is LNHDA and CDR2 is SQIVND in the germline V gene (reference sequence). The CDR3 here is CASRRGTAKGYQPQHF. The CDR3, as DNA: TGTGCCAGTAGAAGAGGGACAGCAAAAGGTTATCAGCCCCAGCATTTT.

This clone has a single count. The rearrangement links TRBV25-1 to TRBJ2-2; D may be TRBD1 (5 bases). The CDR3 sequence is 15 residues long. From germline, CDR1 is MGHDK and CDR2 SYGVNS. Trimming cost V 6 bases and J 3 bases, with 14 bases left between them. CDR3: CASRDQTGYTGELFF. The DNA of the CDR3 is TGTGCCAGCAGGGACCAAACAGGCTACACCGGGGAGCTGTTTTTT.

The V gene is TRBV7-9, the J gene TRBJ2-7; a weak D match, TRBD1 (6 bases). Germline assignment: CDR1 SEHNR and CDR2 FQNEAQ (reference sequence). V gave up 1 base and J gave up 2 bases, with 12 bases separating them. The CDR3 covers 15 residues. The CDR3 loop reads CASSLGSGGPYEQYF. Written as DNA, the CDR3 is TGTGCCAGCAGCTTAGGGTCTGGGGGCCCCTACGAGCAGTACTTC.